This T cell receptor beta chain was captured by sequencing in a study of T-cell memory formation after mild COVID-19. Findings and limits, study-wide: Pre-infection memory carried some responding clones, suggesting that cross-reactive memory joined. Among clones contracting day 15 to 85, CD4/CD8 was balanced, whereas later expanders leaned CD4+.

This clonotype was seen many times. Its specificity is not known. TCRdb redid the calling of the 5' RACE reads with MiXCR, one entry per CDR3 protein. The sample includes some 31,000 distinct CDR3 sequences, about 12% seen only once; the top ten take roughly 15%. Trimming took 0 bases from V and 13 from J, leaving 12 bases between them. The CDR3 loop spans 12 amino acids. CDR1 is SGHTA and CDR2 is FQGTGA in the germline V gene. The sequenced sample was PBMCs or a T cell subset sorted from them (not recorded which). The sequence was obtained from an adult woman who had mild COVID-19 (a few samples of this study predate the infection). Cell type and time point are not known. This chain connects TRBV7-3 to TRBJ1-1; D remains ambiguous. The CDR3 here is CASSLTTHVLFF. The CDR3 DNA sequence: TGTGCCAGCAGCTTAACTACACACGTGCTTTTCTTT.